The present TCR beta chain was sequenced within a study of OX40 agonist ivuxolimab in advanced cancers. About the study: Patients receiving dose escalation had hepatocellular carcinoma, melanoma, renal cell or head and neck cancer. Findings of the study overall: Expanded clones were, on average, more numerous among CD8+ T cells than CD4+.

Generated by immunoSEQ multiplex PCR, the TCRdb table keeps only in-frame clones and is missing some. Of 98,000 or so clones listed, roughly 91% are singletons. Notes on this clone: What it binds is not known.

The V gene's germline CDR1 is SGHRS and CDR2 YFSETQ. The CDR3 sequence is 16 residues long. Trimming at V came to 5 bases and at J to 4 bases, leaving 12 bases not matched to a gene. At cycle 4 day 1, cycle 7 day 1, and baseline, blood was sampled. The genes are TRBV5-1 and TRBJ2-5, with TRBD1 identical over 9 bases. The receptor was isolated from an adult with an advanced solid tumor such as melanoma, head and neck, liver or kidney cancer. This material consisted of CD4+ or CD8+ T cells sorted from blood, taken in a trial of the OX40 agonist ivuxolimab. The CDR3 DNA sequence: TGCGCCAGCAGACCTGTAGCGAAGGACAGGGGAGAGACCCAGTACTTC. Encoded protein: CASRPVAKDRGETQYF.